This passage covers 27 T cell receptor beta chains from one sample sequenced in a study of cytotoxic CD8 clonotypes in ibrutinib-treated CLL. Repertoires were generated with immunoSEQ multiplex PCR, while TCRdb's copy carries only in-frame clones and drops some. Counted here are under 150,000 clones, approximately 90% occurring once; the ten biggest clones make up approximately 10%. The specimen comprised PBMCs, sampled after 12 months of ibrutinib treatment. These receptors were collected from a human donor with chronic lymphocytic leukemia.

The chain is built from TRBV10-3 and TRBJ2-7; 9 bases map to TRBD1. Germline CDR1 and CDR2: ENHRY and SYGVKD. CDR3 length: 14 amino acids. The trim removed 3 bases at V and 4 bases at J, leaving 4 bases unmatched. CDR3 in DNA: TGTGCCATCAGTGACTTGGGACAGGGATACGAGCAGTACTTC. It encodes CAISDLGQGYEQYF.

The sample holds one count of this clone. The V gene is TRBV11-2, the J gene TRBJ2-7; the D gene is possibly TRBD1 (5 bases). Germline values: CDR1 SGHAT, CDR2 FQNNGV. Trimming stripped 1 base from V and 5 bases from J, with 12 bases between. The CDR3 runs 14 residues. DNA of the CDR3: TGTGCCAGCAGCTTAGTGAGGTGGGGCGACGAGCAGTACTTC. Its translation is CASSLVRWGDEQYF.

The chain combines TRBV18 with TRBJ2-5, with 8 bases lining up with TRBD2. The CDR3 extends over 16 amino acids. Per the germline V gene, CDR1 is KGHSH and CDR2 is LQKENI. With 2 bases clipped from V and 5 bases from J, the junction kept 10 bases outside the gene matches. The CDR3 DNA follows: TGTGCCAGCTCACCATACAGCGGGAGTTCGCACGAGACCCAGTACTTC. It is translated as CASSPYSGSSHETQYF.

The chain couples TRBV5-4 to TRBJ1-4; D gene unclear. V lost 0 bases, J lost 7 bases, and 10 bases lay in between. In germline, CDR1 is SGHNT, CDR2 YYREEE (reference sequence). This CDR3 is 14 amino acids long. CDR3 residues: CASSLDGRPEKLFF. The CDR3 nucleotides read TGTGCCAGCAGCTTGGACGGCCGCCCTGAAAAACTGTTTTTT.

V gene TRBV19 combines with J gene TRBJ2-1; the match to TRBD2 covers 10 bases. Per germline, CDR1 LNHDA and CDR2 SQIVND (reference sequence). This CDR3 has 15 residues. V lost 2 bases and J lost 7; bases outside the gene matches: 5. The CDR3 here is CASSIRTSGPNEQFF. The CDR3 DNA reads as TGTGCCAGTAGTATAAGGACTAGCGGACCGAATGAGCAGTTCTTC. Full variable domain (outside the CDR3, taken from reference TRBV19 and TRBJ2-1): DGGITQSPKYLFRKEGQNVTLSCEQNLNHDAMYWYRQDPGQGLRLIYYSQIVNDFQKGDIAEGYSVSREKKESFPLTVTSAQKNPTAFYLCASSIRTSGPNEQFFGPGTRLTVL.

The CDR3 DNA follows: TGTGCCAGCAGCTTTCTCTCGGGACGGTCTTTCACTGAAGCTTTCTTT. Its translation is CASSFLSGRSFTEAFF. The J gene is TRBJ1-1, the V gene TRBV5-6, with D possibly TRBD1 on 5 matching bases. CDR1 and CDR2 from the germline V gene are SGHDT and YYEEEE. With 2 bases removed from V and 4 bases from J, the gap between germline ends came to 18 bases. This CDR3 region has 16 residues.

CDR3 bases: TGCAGCGTTGAGTTCGGGACTACTTACAATGAGCAGTTCTTC. Protein product: CSVEFGTTYNEQFF. The rearrangement joins TRBV29-1 to TRBJ2-1; 7 bases align to TRBD2. This CDR3 is 14 amino acids long. Germline CDR1 is SQVTM and CDR2 is ANQGSEA. The V and J ends lost 3 bases and 4 bases, in that order; junction bases with no gene match: 6.

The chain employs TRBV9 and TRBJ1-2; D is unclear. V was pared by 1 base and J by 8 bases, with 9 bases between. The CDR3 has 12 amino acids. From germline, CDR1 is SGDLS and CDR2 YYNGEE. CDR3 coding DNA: TGTGCCAGCAGCGTAATCGGAGCCGGCTACACCTTC. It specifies CASSVIGAGYTF.

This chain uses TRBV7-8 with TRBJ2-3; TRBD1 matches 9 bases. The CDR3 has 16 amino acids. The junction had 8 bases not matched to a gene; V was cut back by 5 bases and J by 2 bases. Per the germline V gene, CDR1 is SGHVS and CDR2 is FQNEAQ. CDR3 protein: CASSKQGAGSTDTQYF. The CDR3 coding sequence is TGTGCCAGCAGCAAACAGGGGGCTGGGTCCACAGATACGCAGTATTTT.

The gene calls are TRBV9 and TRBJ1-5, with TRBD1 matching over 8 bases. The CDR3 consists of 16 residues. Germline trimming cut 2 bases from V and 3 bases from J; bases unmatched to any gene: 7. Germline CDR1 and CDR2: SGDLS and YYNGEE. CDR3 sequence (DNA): TGTGCCAGCAGCGTTGGTACAGGGGGGAACAATCAGCCCCAGCATTTT. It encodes CASSVGTGGNNQPQHF.

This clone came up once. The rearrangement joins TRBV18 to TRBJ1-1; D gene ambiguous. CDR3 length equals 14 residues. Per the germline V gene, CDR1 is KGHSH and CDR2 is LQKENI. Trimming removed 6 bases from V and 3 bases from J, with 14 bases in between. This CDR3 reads CASSPERTYTEAFF. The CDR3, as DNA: TGTGCCAGCTCCCCGGAGAGGACTTACACTGAAGCTTTCTTT.

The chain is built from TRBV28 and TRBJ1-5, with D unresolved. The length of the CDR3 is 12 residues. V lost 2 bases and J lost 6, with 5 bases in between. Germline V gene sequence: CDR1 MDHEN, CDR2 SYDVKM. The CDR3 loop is CASSLGPQPQHF. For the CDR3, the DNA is TGTGCCAGCAGTTTAGGGCCTCAGCCCCAGCATTTT.

CDR3 sequence reads: CASSLRSATDTQYF. For the CDR3, the DNA is TGTGCCAGCAGCTTGCGTTCTGCGACAGATACGCAGTATTTT. This chain joins TRBV13 and TRBJ2-3; D ambiguous. The CDR3 runs 14 residues. Trimming pared 3 bases from V and 3 bases from J, leaving 10 bases between. CDR1 and CDR2 from the germline V gene are PRHDT and FYEKMQ (reference sequence). Together with reference TRBV13 and TRBJ2-3, the CDR3 gives the full variable domain: AAGVIQSPRHLIKEKRETATLKCYPIPRHDTVYWYQQGPGQDPQFLISFYEKMQSDKGSIPDRFSAQQFSDYHSELNMSSLELGDSALYFCASSLRSATDTQYFGPGTRLTVL.

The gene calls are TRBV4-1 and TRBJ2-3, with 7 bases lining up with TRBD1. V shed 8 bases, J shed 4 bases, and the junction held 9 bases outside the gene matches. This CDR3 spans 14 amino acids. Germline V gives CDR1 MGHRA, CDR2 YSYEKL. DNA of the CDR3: TGCGCCAGCGCTAAACAGGGGACCCCAGATACGCAGTATTTT. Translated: CASAKQGTPDTQYF.

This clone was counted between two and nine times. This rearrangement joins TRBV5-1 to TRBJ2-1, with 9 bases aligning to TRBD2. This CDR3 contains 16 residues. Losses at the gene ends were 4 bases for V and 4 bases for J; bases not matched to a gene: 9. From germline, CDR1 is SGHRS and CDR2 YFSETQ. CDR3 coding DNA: TGCGCCAGCAGCGTTGGAGGACTAGCGAATTACAATGAGCAGTTCTTC. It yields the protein CASSVGGLANYNEQFF.

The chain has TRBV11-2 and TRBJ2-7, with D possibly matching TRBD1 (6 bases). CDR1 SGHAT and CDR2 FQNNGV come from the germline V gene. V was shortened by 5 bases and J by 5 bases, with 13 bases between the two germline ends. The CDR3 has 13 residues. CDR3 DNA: TGTGCCAGCAGCCTGGCGGACAGAAACGAGCAGTACTTC. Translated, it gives CASSLADRNEQYF.

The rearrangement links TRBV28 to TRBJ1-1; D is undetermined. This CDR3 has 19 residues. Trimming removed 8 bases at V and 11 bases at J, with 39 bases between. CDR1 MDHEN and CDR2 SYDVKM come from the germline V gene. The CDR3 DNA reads TGTGCCAGCCTTTTACTAATTTCTTCTGGAGGAGGGCCGAGTTTAAAGGCTTTCTTT. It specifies CASLLLISSGGGPSLKAFF.

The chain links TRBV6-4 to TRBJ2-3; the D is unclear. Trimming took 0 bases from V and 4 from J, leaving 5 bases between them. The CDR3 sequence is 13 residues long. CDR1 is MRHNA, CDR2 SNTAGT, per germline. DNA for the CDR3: TGTGCCAGCAGTGACTCTCGCGCAGATACGCAGTATTTT. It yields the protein CASSDSRADTQYF.

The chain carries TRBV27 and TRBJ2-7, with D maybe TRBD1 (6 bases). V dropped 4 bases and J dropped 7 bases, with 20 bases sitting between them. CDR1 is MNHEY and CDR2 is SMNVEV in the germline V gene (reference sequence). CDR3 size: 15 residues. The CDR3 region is CASSSFTGKGGEQYF. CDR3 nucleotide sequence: TGTGCCAGCAGTTCCTTCACTGGAAAAGGGGGTGAGCAGTACTTC.

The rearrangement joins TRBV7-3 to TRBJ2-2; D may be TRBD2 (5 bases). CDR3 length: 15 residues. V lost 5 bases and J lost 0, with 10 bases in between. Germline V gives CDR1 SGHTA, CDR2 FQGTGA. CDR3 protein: CASSRGLSNTGELFF. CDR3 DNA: TGTGCCAGCAGCCGCGGACTGTCGAACACCGGGGAGCTGTTTTTT.

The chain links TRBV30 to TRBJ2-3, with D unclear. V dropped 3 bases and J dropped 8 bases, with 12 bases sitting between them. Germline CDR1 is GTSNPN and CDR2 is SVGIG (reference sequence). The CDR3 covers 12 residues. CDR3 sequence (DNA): TGTGCCTGGAGAGTCCACAGAGGTACGCAGTATTTT. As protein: CAWRVHRGTQYF.

CDR3 nucleotides: TGTGCCAGCAGGAGCGCAGTTAACTATGGCTACACCTTC. It codes for CASRSAVNYGYTF. The chain couples TRBV2 to TRBJ1-2; D is unresolved. This CDR3 comprises 13 residues. CDR1 and CDR2 from the germline V gene are SNHLY and FYNNEI. With 6 bases removed from V and 1 base from J, the gap between germline ends came to 9 bases.

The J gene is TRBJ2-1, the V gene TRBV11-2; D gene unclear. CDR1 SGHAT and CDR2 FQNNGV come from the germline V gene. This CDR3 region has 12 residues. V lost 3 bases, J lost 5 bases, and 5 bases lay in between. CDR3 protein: CASSFVNNEQFF. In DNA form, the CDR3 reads TGTGCCAGCAGCTTCGTTAACAATGAGCAGTTCTTC.

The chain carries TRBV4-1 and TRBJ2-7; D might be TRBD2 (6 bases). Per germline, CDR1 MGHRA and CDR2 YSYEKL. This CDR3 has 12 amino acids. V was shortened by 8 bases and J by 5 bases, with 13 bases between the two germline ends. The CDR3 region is CASAGPRDEQYF. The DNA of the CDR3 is TGCGCCAGCGCGGGGCCTAGGGACGAGCAGTACTTC.

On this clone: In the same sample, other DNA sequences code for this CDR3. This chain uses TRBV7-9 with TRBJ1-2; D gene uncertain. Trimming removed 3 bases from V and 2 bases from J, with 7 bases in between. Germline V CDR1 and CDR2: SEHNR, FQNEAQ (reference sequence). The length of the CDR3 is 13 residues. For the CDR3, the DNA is TGTGCCAGCAGCTTGGGCGGAAACTATGGCTACACCTTC. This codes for CASSLGGNYGYTF. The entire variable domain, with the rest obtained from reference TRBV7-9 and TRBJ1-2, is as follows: DTGVSQNPRHKITKRGQNVTFRCDPISEHNRLYWYRQTLGQGPEFLTYFQNEAQLEKSRLLSDRFSAERPKGSFSTLEIQRTEQGDSAMYLCASSLGGNYGYTFGSGTRLTVV.

The CDR3 sequence: CASRPGIFTDTQYF. CDR3 DNA: TGTGCCAGCAGGCCGGGGATTTTCACAGATACGCAGTATTTT. This sequence joins TRBV27 and TRBJ2-3; D is possibly TRBD2 (5 bases). Germline V lookup: CDR1 MNHEY, CDR2 SMNVEV (reference sequence). V lost 6 bases and J 2 bases, leaving 12 bases between the germline ends. This CDR3 spans 14 amino acids.

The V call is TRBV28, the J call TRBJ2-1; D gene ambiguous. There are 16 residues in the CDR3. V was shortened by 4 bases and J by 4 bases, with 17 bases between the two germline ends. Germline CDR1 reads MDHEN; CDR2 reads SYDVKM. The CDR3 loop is CASSSPERAPYNEQFF. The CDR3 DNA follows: TGTGCCAGCAGTTCCCCCGAAAGGGCACCGTACAATGAGCAGTTCTTC.